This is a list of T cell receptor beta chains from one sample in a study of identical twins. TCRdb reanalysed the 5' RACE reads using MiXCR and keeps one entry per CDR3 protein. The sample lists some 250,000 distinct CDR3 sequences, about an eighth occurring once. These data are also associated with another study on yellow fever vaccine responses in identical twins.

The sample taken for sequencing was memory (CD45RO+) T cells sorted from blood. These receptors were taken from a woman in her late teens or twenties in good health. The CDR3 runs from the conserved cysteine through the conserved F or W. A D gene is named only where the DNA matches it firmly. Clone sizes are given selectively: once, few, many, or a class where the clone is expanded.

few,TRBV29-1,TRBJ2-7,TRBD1,CSAMDREPGEQYF,TGCAGCGCCATGGACAGGGAGCCCGGAGAGCAGTACTTC
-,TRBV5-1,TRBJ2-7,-,CASSFSGTLGEQYF,TGCGCCAGCAGCTTTTCGGGGACCCTCGGCGAGCAGTACTTC
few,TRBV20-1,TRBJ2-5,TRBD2,CSARGKSGRIQETQYF,TGCAGTGCCAGAGGTAAAAGCGGGAGGATTCAAGAGACCCAGTACTTC
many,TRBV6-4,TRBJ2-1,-,CASSGCTGNRLNNEQFF,TGTGCCAGCAGTGGATGCACAGGGAATAGGTTAAACAATGAGCAGTTCTTC
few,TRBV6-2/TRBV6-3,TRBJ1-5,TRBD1,CASTPGQGSNQPQHF,TGTGCCAGCACCCCGGGACAGGGTTCCAATCAGCCCCAGCATTTT
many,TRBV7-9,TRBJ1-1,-,CASSLGTVNTEAFF,TGTGCCAGCAGCTTAGGGACAGTGAACACTGAAGCTTTCTTT
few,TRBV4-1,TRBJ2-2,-,CASSQLRGSGTLNTGELFF,TGCGCCAGCAGCCAACTGAGGGGTAGCGGAACCCTGAACACCGGGGAGCTGTTTTTT
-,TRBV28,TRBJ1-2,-,CASSLGGTSYTF,TGTGCCAGCAGTTTAGGTGGCACTTCTTACACCTTC
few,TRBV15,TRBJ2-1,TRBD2,CATSRRLAGDYNEQFF,TGTGCCACCAGCAGGAGACTAGCGGGAGACTACAATGAGCAGTTCTTC
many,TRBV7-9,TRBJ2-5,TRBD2,CASRLAGGQETQYF,TGTGCCAGTCGACTAGCGGGAGGCCAAGAGACCCAGTACTTC
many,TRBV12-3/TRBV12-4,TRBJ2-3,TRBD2,CASLSSGATDTQYF,TGTGCCAGCCTATCTAGCGGGGCTACAGATACGCAGTATTTT
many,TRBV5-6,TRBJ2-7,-,CASSDTGLEKYF,TGTGCCAGCAGCGACACAGGCCTCGAGAAGTACTTC
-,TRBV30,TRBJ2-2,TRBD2,CAWSRRTSGNTGELFF,TGTGCCTGGAGCCGGAGGACTAGCGGTAACACCGGGGAGCTGTTTTTT
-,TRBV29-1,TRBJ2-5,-,CSVGWGLMNQETQYF,TGCAGCGTTGGCTGGGGACTGATGAATCAAGAGACCCAGTACTTC
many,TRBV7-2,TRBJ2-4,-,CASSKTGNIQYF,TGTGCCAGCAGCAAGACGGGAAACATTCAGTACTTC
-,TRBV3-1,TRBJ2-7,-,CASSQGQGHTSRQEQYF,TGTGCCAGCAGCCAAGGGCAGGGTCACACTAGCCGTCAGGAGCAGTACTTC
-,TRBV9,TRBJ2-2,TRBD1,CASSADRVNTGELFF,TGTGCCAGCAGCGCGGACAGGGTAAACACCGGGGAGCTGTTTTTT
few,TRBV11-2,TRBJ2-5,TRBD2,CASSFRLAGVYQETQYF,TGTGCCAGCAGCTTCAGACTAGCGGGAGTGTACCAAGAGACCCAGTACTTC
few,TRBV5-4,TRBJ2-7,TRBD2,CASSLMGLAGLSESYEQYF,TGTGCCAGCAGCTTGATGGGACTAGCGGGCCTATCGGAGTCCTACGAGCAGTACTTC
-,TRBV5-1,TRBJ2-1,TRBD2,CASSPGLAPTPNEQFF,TGCGCCAGCAGCCCCGGACTAGCGCCAACCCCCAATGAGCAGTTCTTC
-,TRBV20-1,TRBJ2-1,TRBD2,CSANTLAGGPTYNEQFF,TGCAGTGCAAATACCCTAGCGGGGGGCCCCACCTACAATGAGCAGTTCTTC
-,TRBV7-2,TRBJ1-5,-,CASSLAPGAGQPQHF,TGTGCCAGCAGCTTAGCTCCCGGGGCCGGACAGCCCCAGCATTTT
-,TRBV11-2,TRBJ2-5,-,CASSRKIGEWYQETQYF,TGTGCCAGCAGCCGAAAGATTGGGGAGTGGTACCAAGAGACCCAGTACTTC
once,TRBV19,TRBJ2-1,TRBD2,CASSILAGGLSYNEQFF,TGTGCCAGTAGTATCCTGGCGGGGGGGCTCTCCTACAATGAGCAGTTCTTC
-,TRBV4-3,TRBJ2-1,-,CASSQDTWDEQFF,TGCGCCAGCAGCCAAGATACGTGGGATGAGCAGTTCTTC
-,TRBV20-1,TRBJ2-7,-,CSASGGTSLWEQYF,TGCAGTGCTAGTGGCGGGACTTCCCTGTGGGAGCAGTACTTC
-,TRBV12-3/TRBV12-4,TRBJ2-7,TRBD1,CASSPSRGQGSYEQYF,TGTGCCAGCAGTCCCAGCCGAGGACAGGGATCCTACGAGCAGTACTTC
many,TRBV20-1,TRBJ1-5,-,CSALQGVSNQPQHF,TGCAGTGCCCTACAGGGAGTGTCCAATCAGCCCCAGCATTTT
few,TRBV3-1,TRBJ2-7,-,CASSQLRGEQYF,TGTGCCAGCAGCCAACTCCGGGGGGAGCAGTACTTC
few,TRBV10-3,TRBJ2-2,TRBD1,CAIKPDRDTGELFF,TGTGCCATCAAACCCGACAGGGACACCGGGGAGCTGTTTTTT
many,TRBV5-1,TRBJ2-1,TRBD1,CASSLSTGSHEQFF,TGCGCCAGCAGCTTGTCGACAGGGTCCCATGAGCAGTTCTTC
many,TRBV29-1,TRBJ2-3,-,CSVEGVGKVRADTQYF,TGCAGCGTTGAAGGGGTGGGGAAAGTGAGGGCAGATACGCAGTATTTT
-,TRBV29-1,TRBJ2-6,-,CSVAASGANVLTF,TGCAGCGTTGCGGCTTCTGGGGCCAACGTCCTGACTTTC
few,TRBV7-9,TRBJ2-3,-,CASSLGDGVTDTQYF,TGTGCCAGCAGCTTAGGGGACGGAGTCACAGATACGCAGTATTTT
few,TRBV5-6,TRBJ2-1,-,CASSSRWVGNYNEQFF,TGTGCCAGCAGCTCTAGATGGGTGGGGAATTACAATGAGCAGTTCTTC
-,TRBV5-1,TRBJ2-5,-,CASSGGWRETQYF,TGCGCCAGCAGCGGTGGTTGGAGGGAGACCCAGTACTTC
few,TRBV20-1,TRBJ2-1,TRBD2,CSASLAGGILNNEQFF,TGCAGTGCTTCCTTAGCGGGAGGGATACTAAACAATGAGCAGTTCTTC
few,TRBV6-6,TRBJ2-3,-,CASSLLRDTQYF,TGTGCCAGCAGCCTTCTAAGAGATACGCAGTATTTT
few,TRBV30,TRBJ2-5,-,CAWSTKETQYF,TGTGCCTGGAGTACCAAAGAGACCCAGTACTTC
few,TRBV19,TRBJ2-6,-,CASSPHSLALPGANVLTF,TGTGCCAGTAGTCCTCACTCCTTAGCCTTACCCGGTGCCAACGTCCTGACTTTC
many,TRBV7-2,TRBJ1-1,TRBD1,CASRPQGGNTEAFF,TGTGCCAGCAGGCCCCAGGGGGGGAACACTGAAGCTTTCTTT
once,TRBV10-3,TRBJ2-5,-,CAISAGQTETQYF,TGTGCCATCAGTGCGGGACAAACAGAGACCCAGTACTTC
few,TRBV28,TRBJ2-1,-,CASPPARGWGSYNEQFF,TGTGCCAGCCCCCCGGCGAGGGGTTGGGGCTCCTACAATGAGCAGTTCTTC
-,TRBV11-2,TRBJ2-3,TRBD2,CASSFQRGPADTQYF,TGTGCCAGCAGCTTCCAGCGGGGGCCGGCAGATACGCAGTATTTT
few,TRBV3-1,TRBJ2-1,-,CASSPPSSAPNNEQFF,TGTGCCAGCAGCCCCCCCTCTAGCGCGCCCAACAATGAGCAGTTCTTC
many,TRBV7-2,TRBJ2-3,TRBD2,CASSSTSGGADTQYF,TGTGCCAGCAGCTCGACTAGCGGGGGGGCGGATACGCAGTATTTT
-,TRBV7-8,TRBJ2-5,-,CASVRERGYQETQYF,TGTGCCAGCGTAAGGGAAAGGGGTTACCAAGAGACCCAGTACTTC
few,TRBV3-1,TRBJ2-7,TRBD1,CASSQRTGAEQYF,TGTGCCAGCAGCCAAAGGACAGGCGCCGAGCAGTACTTC
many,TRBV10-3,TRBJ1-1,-,CAIKTSTEAFF,TGTGCCATAAAGACAAGCACTGAAGCTTTCTTT
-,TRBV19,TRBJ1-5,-,CASSIIERGNQPQHF,TGTGCCAGTAGTATAATCGAACGGGGCAATCAGCCCCAGCATTTT
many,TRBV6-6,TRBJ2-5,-,CAATGWEGETQYF,TGTGCCGCTACAGGGTGGGAGGGAGAGACCCAGTACTTC
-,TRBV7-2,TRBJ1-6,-,CASSYNMASNSPLHF,TGTGCCAGCAGCTACAACATGGCTAGTAATTCACCCCTCCACTTT
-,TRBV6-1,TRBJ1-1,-,CASSYQNTEAFF,TGTGCCAGCAGTTATCAGAACACTGAAGCTTTCTTT
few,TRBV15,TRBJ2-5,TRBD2,CATRATALAGAQETQYF,TGTGCCACCAGGGCTACGGCCCTAGCGGGGGCCCAAGAGACCCAGTACTTC